This note documents a single T cell receptor (beta chain) sequence. These data are taken from a study of blood T cell repertoires in COVID-19. Study in general: There were acute and convalescent COVID-19 samples, and they came from the United States, Italy and Spain. In each case, the material was cDNA or gDNA derived from T cells, B-cell-depleted T cells, or PBMCs.

Original methodology: The authors estimated nucleated cell counts from reference gene primer amplification. The protocol was immunoSEQ multiplex PCR, while the TCRdb copy is restricted to in-frame clones and leaves out a portion. Clone size and V and J calls were adopted from that table, with D and trimming inferred from the DNA. The sample gives fewer than 130,000 clones, over 75% of which show up once; around 15% is in the top ten. This clonotype originated in a woman older than 75 with active or convalescent COVID-19. Sequenced material: peripheral blood.

The CDR3 sequence is CASSPRGVSRTNQPQHF. CDR3 bases: TGTGCCAGCAGTCCCAGGGGGGTGAGTCGGACCAATCAGCCCCAGCATTTT. The V and J genes are TRBV28 and TRBJ1-5; 7 bases agree with TRBD1. Per the germline V gene, CDR1 is MDHEN and CDR2 is SYDVKM. Trimming removed 5 bases from V and 3 bases from J; junction bases left unmatched: 13. CDR3 length: 17 residues.